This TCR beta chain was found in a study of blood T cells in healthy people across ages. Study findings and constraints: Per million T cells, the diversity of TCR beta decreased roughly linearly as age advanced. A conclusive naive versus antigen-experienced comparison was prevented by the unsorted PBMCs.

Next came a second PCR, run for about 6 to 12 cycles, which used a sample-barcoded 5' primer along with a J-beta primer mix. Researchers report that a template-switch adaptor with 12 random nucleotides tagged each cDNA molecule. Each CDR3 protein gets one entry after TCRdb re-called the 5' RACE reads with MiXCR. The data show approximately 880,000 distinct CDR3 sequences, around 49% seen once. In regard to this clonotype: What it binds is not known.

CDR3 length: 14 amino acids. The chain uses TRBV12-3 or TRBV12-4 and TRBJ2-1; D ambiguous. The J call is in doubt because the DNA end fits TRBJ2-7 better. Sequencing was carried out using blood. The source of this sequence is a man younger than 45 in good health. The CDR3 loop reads CASSFESSYNEQYF. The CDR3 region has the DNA TGTGCCAGCAGTTTCGAGAGCTCCTACAATGAGCAGTACTTC.